These 4 T cell receptor beta chains came from one sample sequenced in a study of cytomegalovirus exposure and HLA in healthy donors. It was with 60 Vbeta and 13 Jbeta primers that the PCR ran. Profiling relied on immunoSEQ multiplex PCR, and the TCRdb table lists in-frame clones only, not all of them. Here the sample table reports around 200,000 clones. What was sequenced was PBMCs. The source of these receptors is a girl aged 2 to 10 in good health and CMV-seropositive.

This chain connects TRBV19 to TRBJ2-7; no firm D call. Trimming stripped 5 bases from V and 2 bases from J, with 13 bases between. Germline-derived CDR1 and CDR2 are LNHDA and SQIVND (reference sequence). The CDR3 contains 14 residues. In DNA form, the CDR3 reads TGTGCCAGTAGTCACCCACAGAAAACCTACGAGCAGTACTTC. Its protein is CASSHPQKTYEQYF.

The gene calls are TRBV5-6 and TRBJ1-1; TRBD1 agrees at 8 bases. Germline lookup yields CDR1 SGHDT and CDR2 YYEEEE. The CDR3 covers 16 residues. Unmatched junction bases numbered 11, after V lost 1 base and J lost 6 bases. The CDR3: CASSLTGQDYSAEAFF. In DNA form, the CDR3 reads TGTGCCAGCAGCTTGACGGGACAGGATTATTCTGCTGAAGCTTTCTTT.

The chain carries TRBV11-2 and TRBJ2-1, with D perhaps matching TRBD2 (5 bases). This CDR3 region has 14 residues. The V gene's germline CDR1 is SGHAT and CDR2 FQNNGV. Trimming cost V 4 bases and J 6 bases, with 13 bases left between them. CDR3 sequence: CASSSDFLANEQFF. CDR3 DNA sequence: TGTGCCAGCAGCTCGGACTTTTTGGCCAATGAGCAGTTCTTC.

J is TRBJ2-7 and V is TRBV4-1; 8 nucleotides match TRBD2. V dropped 0 bases and J dropped 6; count of bases not matched to a gene: 4. Germline CDR1 reads MGHRA; CDR2 reads YSYEKL. This CDR3 is built from 14 residues. The CDR3 bases are TGCGCCAGCAGCCAAGATCAGGGGACTAGCGAGCAGTACTTC. Protein: CASSQDQGTSEQYF.